This T cell receptor beta chain was sequenced during a study of cytomegalovirus exposure and HLA in healthy donors (dated by TCRdb to about 2017). About the investigation overall: An earlier analysis of some 600 of the donors reported around 280 Gb of sequence data and around 100 million unique TCR beta sequences obtained from some 170 million T cells. An early release covering about 600 HLA-typed donors comprised roughly 300 gigabases of sequencing data and tens of millions of unique TCR sequences. Among the 398 genotyped donors, approximately 82% belonged to the genetic ancestry cluster associated with self-reported Caucasian donors. The study was designed to test whether signatures of past pathogen exposure could be identified by cataloging public T cell receptors. The T cell repertoires of several hundred subjects were profiled by immunosequencing and related to cytomegalovirus serostatus. A separate validation cohort of about 110 different subjects was used in addition to the 666-subject first cohort. To predict cytomegalovirus infection status, the study combined high-throughput TCR immunosequencing, statistical association of individual TCRs with disease status, and machine learning. In a later analysis, previously published TCR beta repertoires from 666 donors were re-analyzed and high-resolution HLA genotyping was added so that TCR occurrence patterns could be studied. Rather than using new phenotypic data, the later analysis identified candidate immune exposures from TCR beta sequences and from how often those sequences occurred across donors. An earlier analysis of 450 to 750 of the donors used high-throughput TCR beta sequencing to judge whether each TCR beta V gene segment behaved as functional or pseudogenic. Alongside the repertoire data, information on donor age, sex, ethnicity and CMV serostatus was compiled. Genome-wide SNP genotypes for about 60% of the 666 donors were used in a later genetic analysis, which treated that subset as a discovery cohort. Every repertoire in the discovery cohort had been generated on one and the same sequencing platform. Class I and class II HLA loci were covered by the typing at four-digit resolution. Typing coverage differed by locus: A, B, C, DRB1 and DQB1 were typed in roughly 620-630 donors, DQA1 in around 500, DPA1 in around 580, and DPB1 in just under 490. A few DR-DQ haplotypes were handled as single units for association and clustering because linkage in the cohort was strong. Among 398 genotyped donors of the cohort, an average of approximately 240,000 unique TCR beta nucleotide sequences was sequenced per donor, of which 15% to 20% were non-productive. Overall study outcomes, separate from this receptor: Linkage disequilibrium might explain the correlated functional status among segregating V segments, but an unknown experimental factor could not be excluded. For the cohort, immune exposure information was limited to CMV serostatus. Because HLA typing was missing for some donors at each locus, association tests included only the typed subset. A few of the identified cytomegalovirus-associated TCR beta chains were confirmed in vitro to be specific for cytomegalovirus antigens. An earlier analysis of around 500 of the donors showed that most TCR beta V segments appeared in productive rearrangements either about 87% or about 30% of the time, which broadly matched IMGT annotations. The classifier was reported to diagnose cytomegalovirus status with high specificity and sensitivity in both the original cohort and the validation cohort. Most TCR sequences were seen in very few donors, while some public TCRs were found in many individuals. According to the authors, the approach could potentially be generalized to other disease states and immunological phenotypes. In a later analysis, the rate of TCR association differed among HLA loci, with DRB1 alleles having the most associated TCRs and HLA-C alleles having the fewest. In the study, some 180 TCR beta chains were listed as associated with cytomegalovirus. The sequencing pipeline was judged likely to have produced a cluster of highly shared sequence variants as a technical artifact. Several of the top co-occurrence clusters appeared to be linked to parvovirus B19, influenza, CMV and Epstein-Barr virus, according to a later analysis. According to a later analysis, most CMV-associated TCR beta chains appeared to be HLA-restricted, and the HLA associations seemed to be driven largely by CMV exposure. Some IMGT-functional V segments, including TRBV6-2 and TRBV6-3, could not be told apart with the 87-base-pair reads, so those segments were excluded. Sequencing depth was assumed to be roughly uniform across donors in the presence/absence analyses, though that assumption may not hold. A further reported finding was that TCR beta sequences accurately predicted the HLA-A and HLA-B alleles for most subjects in the first cohort. Because counts were too low, roughly 16 rarely observed V segments, including chromosome 9 orphons, were excluded from the earlier analysis of around 640 of the donors. A later genetic analysis reported fewer N-insertions in productive TCRs among donors in an Asian-associated ancestry cluster than the roughly 700-donor mean. Compared with equally common non-associated chains, HLA-associated TCR beta chains in a later analysis were more clonally expanded and had lower generation probabilities. This cohort had only TCR beta chains sequenced, and the lack of alpha or paired-chain data limited which features could be detected. A later analysis associated about 17,000 TCR beta sequences with specific HLA alleles at a false discovery rate of 0.05. In a later genetic analysis, a missense DCLRE1C variant was associated with V-gene and J-gene trimming of TCR beta chains, and the association was replicated in an independent cohort. When HLA alleles, especially DR and DQ, strongly co-occurred, TCR associations were difficult to assign to individual alleles.

This clone has just a few counts. Its specific antigen is unknown. No much larger clonotype is one base removed from it; base qualities were not supplied. The cohort comprised more than 550 healthy bone marrow donors. At the time of sampling, all cohort members were nominally healthy, though unrecorded immune exposures were likely present. The donor tested CMV seropositive, placing the donor among the 290 or so seropositive members of the cohort. Every donor gave a peripheral blood sample, and the peripheral blood mononuclear cells from that sample were used for TCR beta sequencing. The Qiagen DNeasy Blood Extraction Kit was used to extract genomic DNA from the blood cell samples. From cysteine to phenylalanine, the CDR3 is 15 amino acids long. Only the CDR3 part of the read is kept: 45 bases, read in frame from the first base. CDR1 and CDR2 are read off the germline V gene as SGHRS and YFSETQ. The V and J ends are trimmed by 4 bases and 0 bases, leaving 8 bases between them.

Library prep was done by the immunoSEQ multiplex PCR assay. For the multiplex PCR, a mixture combining 60 forward primers for TCR Vbeta segments and 13 reverse primers for TCR Jbeta segments was used. A multiplex PCR assay on genomic DNA amplified the CDR3 region of rearranged TCR beta genes. The Illumina HiSeq System was used to sequence the amplified TCR beta libraries as 87-base-pair reads. Processing in the source paper ran as follows. Across the 640 or so repertoires, a later analysis counted about 81 million unique TCR beta chains, approximately 12 million of which were shared by at least two donors. To remove PCR and sequencing errors, raw reads were error-corrected and collapsed into unique sequences using a nearest-neighbor algorithm that merged closely related sequences. Alignment of CDR3 sequences to IMGT reference sequences was used to assign V, D and J gene segments. For a sequence to be retained, a match of at least six nucleotides was required to both a V gene segment and a J gene segment. Rearrangements were called productive when the CDR3 lacked stop codons and stayed in frame with V and J; all others were non-productive. CDR3 was defined according to IMGT convention as the region running from the second conserved V-encoded cysteine to the conserved J-encoded phenylalanine. Sequences without an unambiguous match to a single V gene segment were excluded from the earlier analysis of about 640 of the donors. An earlier analysis of a few hundred of the donors called V segments functional above 56.7% productive rearrangements and segregating when the between-donor standard deviation exceeded 5%. A statistical classification framework was developed to diagnose cytomegalovirus status using the catalog of TCR beta chain sequences. In a later analysis, V and J genes were assigned by comparing TCR nucleotide sequences against IMGT/GENE-DB human TR gene sequences. In a later analysis, CDR3 sequences and most-parsimonious VDJ recombination scenarios were assigned using the TCRdist pipeline. In a later analysis, each TCR beta chain was defined by its CDR3 amino acid sequence together with its V-gene family, and reads lacking a unique V-gene family were excluded. To address suspected cross-contamination and a sequencing artifact, a later analysis removed over 500 highly shared, low-generation-probability nucleotide sequences. In a later analysis, a clonal expansion index was calculated for each public chain from normalized within-repertoire ranks of inferred template counts. Generation probabilities in a later analysis came from a VDJ recombination model fitted to out-of-frame rearrangements, and those results were checked against IGoR. A later analysis scored TCR-TCR, TCR-HLA and TCR-CMV co-occurrence with hypergeometric tests, applying a repertoire-size bias correction to TCR pairs. False discovery rates were estimated in a later analysis by permuting HLA or CMV assignments 20 times. In a later analysis, co-occurring TCRs were grouped with DBSCAN, and TCRdist sequence similarity was added when clustering was performed within HLA-allele-positive subsets. Co-occurrence clustering excluded repertoires with fewer than 30,000 or more than 120,000 public chains, plus five with anomalous nucleotide sharing. TCRdb mirrors the immuneACCESS table, restricted to in-frame sequences. Some clones are absent from its copies; in checked studies, under half trace to an unresolved V gene, and the reason for the others is unknown. V and J calls and clone size are copied from that table; D and trimming were computed from the DNA. Recorded for this sample are approximately 150,000 clones; approximately 78% of them occurred a single time. 3.2% of the sample is taken by the ten largest.

This TCR came from a man younger than 35 in good health and CMV-seropositive. The sequence links TRBV5-1 to TRBJ2-6; a tentative D match to TRBD1 spans 5 bases. The source material was PBMCs. The CDR3 protein: CASSPTVSGANVLTF. The DNA sequence follows: TGCGCCAGCAGCCCGACAGTCTCTGGGGCCAACGTCCTGACTTTC.